These 27 T cell receptor beta chains originate from one sample sequenced in a study of OX40 agonist ivuxolimab in advanced cancers. The data were produced by immunoSEQ multiplex PCR, yet TCRdb's version contains in-frame clones alone and is incomplete. Among some 52,000 clones listed, roughly 94% were seen once. This specimen consisted of CD4+ or CD8+ T cells sorted from blood, obtained in a trial of the OX40 agonist ivuxolimab. These receptor sequences come from an adult with an advanced solid tumor such as melanoma, head and neck, liver or kidney cancer.

The genes are TRBV2 and TRBJ2-3; TRBD2 matches 8 bases. This CDR3 contains 16 residues. V gave up 2 bases and J gave up 0 bases; unmatched junction bases: 4. The germline CDR1 and CDR2 sequences are SNHLY and FYNNEI. The CDR3 region is CASSEFTSGSTDTQYF. The CDR3 nucleotides are TGTGCCAGCAGTGAATTCACTAGCGGAAGCACAGATACGCAGTATTTT. The full variable domain, completed using reference TRBV2 and TRBJ2-3, is EPEVTQTPSHQVTQMGQEVILRCVPISNHLYFYWYRQILGQKVEFLVSFYNNEISEKSEIFDDQFSVERPDGSNFTLKIRSTKLEDSAMYFCASSEFTSGSTDTQYFGPGTRLTVL.

This clone was counted a single time. This sequence joins TRBV15 and TRBJ2-2; the D gene is possibly TRBD1 (8 bases). V was pared by 5 bases and J by 6 bases, with 13 bases between. This CDR3 comprises 14 residues. The germline CDR1 and CDR2 sequences are LNHNV and YYDKDF (reference sequence). CDR3 loop: CATSVTGGAGELFF. Here the CDR3 DNA reads TGTGCCACCAGCGTAACAGGGGGGGCCGGGGAGCTGTTTTTT.

V is TRBV10-2 and J is TRBJ1-5; D gene unclear. Germline CDR1 is WSHSY and CDR2 is SAAADI. The CDR3 is 14 amino acids. V was clipped by 6 bases and J by 0 bases, with 9 bases between them. This CDR3 reads CASRDSVSNQPQHF. The CDR3 nucleotides read TGCGCCAGCAGGGATTCGGTTAGCAATCAGCCCCAGCATTTT.

The V gene is TRBV28, the J gene TRBJ1-5; 8 bases are shared with TRBD1. The trim removed 3 bases at V and 0 bases at J, leaving 4 bases unmatched. Per the germline V gene, CDR1 is MDHEN and CDR2 is SYDVKM. This CDR3 region has 16 residues. Written as DNA, the CDR3 is TGTGCCAGCAGTTTCACAGGGGGTTATAGCAATCAGCCCCAGCATTTT. Its protein is CASSFTGGYSNQPQHF.

This chain joins TRBV11-2 and TRBJ2-3, with no clear D. The V end lost 1 base, the J end lost 1 base, and 6 bases lay between the germline ends. Germline values: CDR1 SGHAT, CDR2 FQNNGV. The CDR3 is made up of 14 amino acids. The CDR3 reads CASSLGQGTDTQYF. CDR3 coding DNA: TGTGCCAGCAGCTTAGGGCAGGGCACAGATACGCAGTATTTT.

V usage is TRBV25-1 and J usage is TRBJ2-7, with D unresolved. The V end was cut by 1 base, the J end by 3 bases, with 10 bases between. Germline values: CDR1 MGHDK, CDR2 SYGVNS. There are 14 residues in the CDR3. CDR3 DNA sequence: TGTGCCAGCAGTGAATTGGATGTCTTCTACGAGCAGTACTTC. The encoded protein is CASSELDVFYEQYF.

The rearrangement links TRBV14 to TRBJ2-7; D unclear. The CDR3 runs 14 residues. Germline-derived CDR1 and CDR2 are SGHDN and FVKESK. Trimming took off 0 bases at V and 2 bases at J, with 8 bases between the two ends. The CDR3 nucleotides are TGTGCCAGCAGCCAAGATAGTCAGGCCTACGAGCAGTACTTC. This sequence encodes CASSQDSQAYEQYF.

J is TRBJ2-7 and V is TRBV11-2; D gene unclear. Germline values: CDR1 SGHAT, CDR2 FQNNGV. With 1 base removed from V and 7 bases from J, the gap between germline ends came to 14 bases. The CDR3 contains 14 residues. CDR3 nucleotide sequence: TGTGCCAGCAGCTTAGCCGCTCTTACGGGTGAGCAGTACTTC. Translation gives CASSLAALTGEQYF. Variable domain in full (rest from reference TRBV11-2 and TRBJ2-7): EAGVAQSPRYKIIEKRQSVAFWCNPISGHATLYWYQQILGQGPKLLIQFQNNGVVDDSQLPKDRFSAERLKGVDSTLKIQPAKLEDSAVYLCASSLAALTGEQYFGPGTRLTVT.

The gene calls are TRBV27 and TRBJ1-5, with D tentatively TRBD1 (6 bases). V was pared by 5 bases and J by 3 bases, with 14 bases between. This CDR3 spans 15 amino acids. The germline V gene encodes CDR1 MNHEY and CDR2 SMNVEV (reference sequence). In DNA form, the CDR3 reads TGTGCCAGCAGTGCCGAACAGGGTGCCAATCAGCCCCAGCATTTT. Translation: CASSAEQGANQPQHF.

The genes are TRBV7-9 and TRBJ2-4, with 8 positions matching TRBD1. Trimming removed 6 bases from V and 5 bases from J; junction bases left unmatched: 12. Per germline, CDR1 SEHNR and CDR2 FQNEAQ (reference sequence). The CDR3 sequence is 16 residues long. CDR3 region: CASRMTGASAENIQYF. The CDR3 DNA sequence: TGTGCCAGCAGAATGACAGGGGCCTCCGCCGAAAACATTCAGTACTTC.

The chain combines TRBV25-1 with TRBJ2-3, with D possibly matching TRBD2 (7 bases). The CDR3 sequence is 15 residues long. Germline values: CDR1 MGHDK, CDR2 SYGVNS. V was cut by 8 bases and J by 2 bases, with 17 bases left in between. CDR3 amino acids: CASGEGEGNTDTQYF. The CDR3 coding sequence is TGTGCCAGCGGGGAGGGGGAGGGTAACACAGATACGCAGTATTTT. Filled out from reference TRBV25-1 and TRBJ2-3, the complete variable domain reads EADIYQTPRYLVIGTGKKITLECSQTMGHDKMYWYQQDPGMELHLIHYSYGVNSTEKGDLSSESTVSRIRTEHFPLTLESARPSHTSQYLCASGEGEGNTDTQYFGPGTRLTVL.

This clone was found once. This chain connects TRBV7-9 to TRBJ2-1; no reliable D call. The germline V and J ends were trimmed by 5 bases and 5 bases, with 7 bases remaining between them. The CDR3 is 12 residues long. The V gene's germline CDR1 is SEHNR and CDR2 FQNEAQ (reference sequence). This CDR3 reads CASSPLDNEQFF. CDR3 DNA sequence: TGTGCCAGCAGCCCCCTCGACAATGAGCAGTTCTTC.

Worth noting for this clone: The same CDR3 also results from other DNA sequences found in this sample. The V gene is TRBV2, the J gene TRBJ2-7, with D hard to call. The germline CDR1 and CDR2 sequences are SNHLY and FYNNEI. The CDR3 totals 12 residues. The V end was cut by 1 base, the J end by 0 bases, with 1 base between. The CDR3 DNA sequence: TGTGCCAGCAGTGAAGTCTCCTACGAGCAGTACTTC. It is translated as CASSEVSYEQYF.

The chain links TRBV5-3 to TRBJ2-7; TRBD2 agrees at 12 bases. TRBV5-3 qualifies as an ORF whose function is uncertain. The CDR3 length is 16 residues. V dropped 4 bases and J dropped 2; count of bases not matched to a gene: 7. CDR3 sequence reads: CARSPRTSGATYEQYF. The CDR3 nucleotides read TGTGCCAGAAGCCCTCGGACTAGCGGGGCCACCTACGAGCAGTACTTC.

The chain employs TRBV2 and TRBJ2-7; D is unclear. The length of the CDR3 is 13 residues. Trimming removed 1 base from V and 5 bases from J, with 9 bases in between. Germline-derived CDR1 and CDR2 are SNHLY and FYNNEI. The CDR3 sequence is CASSEVMRDEQYF. Written as DNA, the CDR3 is TGTGCCAGCAGTGAAGTGATGCGAGACGAGCAGTACTTC.

V gene TRBV19 combines with J gene TRBJ2-1; 8 nucleotides line up with TRBD1. With V trimmed by 4 bases and J by 9 bases, 14 bases remained unmatched. The CDR3 is 16 residues long. CDR1 and CDR2 from the germline V gene are LNHDA and SQIVND (reference sequence). The CDR3 reads CASSTRVSAGTGEQFF. The CDR3 DNA follows: TGTGCCAGTAGTACCAGGGTTAGCGCGGGGACAGGTGAGCAGTTCTTC.

V is TRBV5-1 and J is TRBJ2-1, with D unresolved. V was pared by 1 base and J by 8 bases, with 13 bases between. Germline lookup yields CDR1 SGHRS and CDR2 YFSETQ. This CDR3 is built from 14 residues. CDR3 amino acids: CASSLTFPWDEQFF. The CDR3 coding sequence is TGCGCCAGCAGCTTGACGTTCCCCTGGGATGAGCAGTTCTTC.

The J gene is TRBJ2-5, the V gene TRBV5-6, with TRBD1 as a possible D gene (5 bases). This CDR3 spans 12 amino acids. Trimming shortened V by 9 bases and J by 5 bases, and 14 bases separated the two germline ends. Germline lookup yields CDR1 SGHDT and CDR2 YYEEEE. The CDR3 DNA follows: TGTGCCACCTTGGGGCTAGGGGAGACCCAGTACTTC. Its protein product is CATLGLGETQYF.

The chain employs TRBV2 and TRBJ2-1; 9 bases map to TRBD2. J was trimmed by 3 bases and V by 6 bases; bases with no gene match: 6. Germline values: CDR1 SNHLY, CDR2 FYNNEI. This CDR3 contains 15 residues. The CDR3 nucleotides are TGTGCCAGCAGCCCGGGACTAGCAGTCTACAATGAGCAGTTCTTC. It specifies CASSPGLAVYNEQFF.

The chain carries TRBV6-1 and TRBJ2-1, with TRBD1 identical over 10 bases. Germline lookup yields CDR1 MNHNS and CDR2 SASEGT. This CDR3 region has 15 residues. With 5 bases clipped from V and 2 bases from J, the junction kept 3 bases outside the gene matches. The CDR3 DNA is TGTGCCAGCAGTCCTGACAGGGGGCCCTACAATGAGCAGTTCTTC. This codes for CASSPDRGPYNEQFF.

This chain uses TRBV11-2 with TRBJ2-3; possibly TRBD2 for D (6 bases). V shed 5 bases and J shed 6 bases, with 15 bases lying between them. This CDR3 contains 14 residues. Germline lookup yields CDR1 SGHAT and CDR2 FQNNGV. The CDR3 is CASSRGLEFDTQYF. CDR3 coding DNA: TGTGCCAGCAGCAGGGGACTTGAATTCGATACGCAGTATTTT.

The count of this clone is one. This chain joins TRBV10-3 and TRBJ2-7, with D hard to call. Germline CDR1 ENHRY, CDR2 SYGVKD. The CDR3 totals 12 residues. The ends were cut back, 8 bases at V and 2 bases at J, with 10 bases in the middle. The CDR3, as DNA: TGTGCCATCTTGGGCTCTACCTACGAGCAGTACTTC. As protein: CAILGSTYEQYF.

This chain uses TRBV11-2 with TRBJ2-7, with 9 bases matching TRBD2. Germline CDR1 SGHAT, CDR2 FQNNGV. With V trimmed by 1 base and J by 4 bases, 8 bases remained unmatched. The CDR3 has 16 residues. This CDR3 reads CASSLGWSSGSYEQYF. CDR3 DNA: TGTGCCAGCAGCTTAGGTTGGAGTAGCGGGAGTTACGAGCAGTACTTC. The whole variable domain, remainder taken from reference TRBV11-2 and TRBJ2-7, is EAGVAQSPRYKIIEKRQSVAFWCNPISGHATLYWYQQILGQGPKLLIQFQNNGVVDDSQLPKDRFSAERLKGVDSTLKIQPAKLEDSAVYLCASSLGWSSGSYEQYFGPGTRLTVT.

This sequence joins TRBV11-2 and TRBJ2-5; 7 positions match TRBD2. The CDR3 loop spans 18 amino acids. V lost 3 bases to trimming and J lost 5 bases; unmatched junction nucleotides: 18. CDR1 is SGHAT and CDR2 is FQNNGV in the germline V gene. This CDR3 reads CASSFFFGIGGSQETQYF. As DNA, the CDR3 is TGTGCCAGCAGCTTCTTTTTTGGAATTGGCGGGAGCCAGGAGACCCAGTACTTC. Looking up the rest from reference TRBV11-2 and TRBJ2-5 gives the full variable domain: EAGVAQSPRYKIIEKRQSVAFWCNPISGHATLYWYQQILGQGPKLLIQFQNNGVVDDSQLPKDRFSAERLKGVDSTLKIQPAKLEDSAVYLCASSFFFGIGGSQETQYFGPGTRLLVL.

The count of this clone is one. The chain uses TRBV6-1 and TRBJ2-7; 8 bases are shared with TRBD1. The CDR3 runs to 16 residues. J was trimmed by 7 bases and V by 3 bases; bases with no gene match: 14. Germline CDR1 reads MNHNS; CDR2 reads SASEGT. CDR3 nucleotide sequence: TGTGCCAGCAGTGAGGAACAGGGGGTCCCCTTTGGTGAGCAGTACTTC. This gives the protein CASSEEQGVPFGEQYF.

This chain uses TRBV19 with TRBJ2-7; D is ambiguous. Germline V gene lookup returns CDR1 LNHDA and CDR2 SQIVND (reference sequence). The V end was cut by 5 bases, the J end by 2 bases, with 10 bases between. The CDR3 is 13 amino acids. Here the CDR3 DNA reads TGTGCCAGTAGTCCCGCGAGTACCTACGAGCAGTACTTC. Amino acid sequence: CASSPASTYEQYF.

The V and J genes are TRBV27 and TRBJ2-5, with TRBD2 identical over 9 bases. Looked up from germline, CDR1 is MNHEY and CDR2 is SMNVEV (reference sequence). This CDR3 contains 16 residues. With V trimmed by 4 bases and J by 4 bases, 10 bases remained unmatched. CDR3 sequence (DNA): TGTGCCAGCAGTTCTACACCGGGACTAGCCTTAGAGACCCAGTACTTC. This translates into CASSSTPGLALETQYF.